This paragraph covers one T cell receptor beta chain sequence. CDR1 SGHDT and CDR2 YYEEEE come from the germline V gene. Trimming took off 4 bases at V and 8 bases at J, with 18 bases between the two ends. The CDR3 runs to 15 residues. The study recruited people aged about 18 to 90 years across roughly 25 US areas. Cohort placement rested on clinical history that participants reported themselves. Cohort 3 recovery required two negative PCRs, clearance, or symptom resolution. This entry comes from a study of blood T cell repertoires in COVID-19. In the original analysis: Using reference gene primer amplification, nucleated cell counts were estimated. This table comes from immunoSEQ multiplex PCR, and its TCRdb copy is limited to in-frame clones, with some not included. V, J and clone size were drawn from that table, and D and trimming were deduced from the DNA. Among 200,000 or so clones, more than 65% were seen once, and the ten largest hold around 7%.

The sample was PBMCs or T cells enriched from blood (not recorded which). V and J are TRBV5-6 and TRBJ1-4, with D perhaps matching TRBD1 (5 bases). The clonotype was recovered from a man between 35 and 55 years old who had recovered from COVID-19. CDR3 nucleotide sequence: TGTGCCAGCAGCCCCCTTAATCAGGGAAGCGAAAAACTGTTTTTT. Protein sequence: CASSPLNQGSEKLFF.